This TCR beta chain was obtained from a study of cytomegalovirus exposure and HLA in healthy donors. Trimming at V came to 0 bases and at J to 6 bases, leaving 9 bases not matched to a gene. Germline-derived CDR1 and CDR2 are SGHRS and YFSETQ. This CDR3 is built from 16 residues. In this sample, this clone turned up a few times. The PCR used 60 Vbeta and 13 Jbeta primers. TCRdb's copy holds only in-frame clones and misses some; the assay was immunoSEQ multiplex PCR. The sample records about 60,000 clones, roughly 70% being singletons. The source of this sequence is a man in his fifties or sixties in good health and CMV-seronegative. Sequences were obtained from PBMCs. The rearrangement joins TRBV5-1 to TRBJ2-7; 10 bases are a match to TRBD1. CDR3: CASSLVGPGQGFEQYF. The CDR3 DNA reads TGCGCCAGCAGCTTGGTAGGCCCGGGACAGGGGTTCGAGCAGTACTTC.